One and the same sample provided the 31 T cell receptor beta chains below, sequenced in a study of response to subunit inactivated influenza vaccine (dated by TCRdb to the late 2010s). Library creation used RT-PCR. TCRdb names Illumina HiSeq 2500 as the instrument used. TCRdb passed the public sequencing reads through fastp at Q25 and MiXCR, retaining productive beta sequences. Duplicate CDR3 protein sequences are folded into a single record with the most common DNA and genes. Counted in this sample were 250,000 to 350,000 distinct CDR3 sequences; 22% of them appeared once. Jointly, the top ten make up about 9.3% of the sample. The material was PBMCs from blood, obtained around 22 months after vaccination. These receptor sequences come from a man in his fifties or sixties who received an inactivated influenza vaccine. Donor details come from another sample of the same person, matched by shared clones.

The chain carries TRBV9 and TRBJ2-5; no clear D gene. The germline V gene has CDR1 SGDLS and CDR2 YYNGEE. Trimming took off 6 bases at V and 3 bases at J, with 9 bases between the two ends. This CDR3 comprises 12 residues. The DNA of the CDR3 is TGTGCCAGCAATCGCGTAGAAGAGACCCAGTACTTC. Translation gives CASNRVEETQYF.

The gene calls are TRBV7-2 and TRBJ1-6, with 8 bases matching TRBD1. Looked up from germline, CDR1 is SGHTA and CDR2 is FQGNSA. J gave up 5 bases and V 0 bases, and 3 bases lay outside the gene matches. The CDR3 contains 16 residues. Written as DNA, the CDR3 is TGTGCCAGCAGCTTAGCGGCAGGGGGCAATAATTCACCCCTCCACTTT. It yields the protein CASSLAAGGNNSPLHF. The whole variable domain, filled in from reference TRBV7-2 and TRBJ1-6, reads GAGVSQSPSNKVTEKGKDVELRCDPISGHTALYWYRQSLGQGLEFLIYFQGNSAPDKSGLPSDRFSAERTGGSVSTLTIQRTQQEDSAVYLCASSLAAGGNNSPLHFGNGTRLTVT.

The table lists this clonotype with a few counts. V gene TRBV3-1 combines with J gene TRBJ1-2; the D is unclear. The germline gives CDR1 LGHDT, CDR2 YNNKEL (reference sequence). CDR3 length: 14 amino acids. Trimming shortened V by 1 base and J by 8 bases, and 14 bases separated the two germline ends. The CDR3 protein is CASSQGVGSSGYTF. In nucleotides, the CDR3 is TGTGCCAGCAGCCAAGGTGTGGGAAGCTCGGGCTACACCTTC. Full variable domain (missing parts from reference TRBV3-1 and TRBJ1-2): DTAVSQTPKYLVTQMGNDKSIKCEQNLGHDTMYWYKQDSKKFLKIMFSYNNKELIINETVPNRFSPKSPDKAHLNLHINSLELGDSAVYFCASSQGVGSSGYTFGSGTRLTVV.

J is TRBJ2-1 and V is TRBV5-1; 8 bases map to TRBD2. Trimming cost V 6 bases and J 5 bases; bases outside gene matches: 10. The germline V gene encodes CDR1 SGHRS and CDR2 YFSETQ. The CDR3 has 15 residues. The CDR3 loop is CASKIPSGLNNEQFF. The CDR3 bases are TGCGCCAGCAAAATTCCTAGCGGGCTTAACAATGAGCAGTTCTTC.

V usage is TRBV7-2 and J usage is TRBJ2-7; D is unclear. Germline CDR1 is SGHTA and CDR2 is FQGNSA. The CDR3 spans 14 residues. The V end lost 5 bases, the J end lost 6 bases, and 17 bases lay between the germline ends. Here the CDR3 DNA reads TGTGCCAGCAGCCAGTTCGCGCTCCCCTCCGAGCAGTACTTC. This translates into CASSQFALPSEQYF.

The rearrangement links TRBV4-3 to TRBJ1-1; D call uncertain. The CDR3 consists of 14 residues. V lost 1 base and J 5 bases, leaving 11 bases between the germline ends. The germline V gene has CDR1 LGHNA and CDR2 YSLEER. The CDR3 DNA reads as TGCGCCAGCAGCCAAGGTGGCCAGTGGACTGAAGCTTTCTTT. Its protein is CASSQGGQWTEAFF.

This clonotype occurred a few times. The V call is TRBV6-2 or TRBV6-3, the J call TRBJ1-2; D gene unclear. Germline V gene sequence: CDR1 MNHEY, CDR2 SVGEGT. The CDR3 extends over 12 amino acids. Deletions cut 10 bases from V and 4 bases from J, with 13 bases between. CDR3: CANRDPIYGYTF. For the CDR3, the DNA is TGTGCCAACCGGGATCCCATCTATGGCTACACCTTC.

This sequence joins TRBV6-2 or TRBV6-3 and TRBJ1-1, with D possibly matching TRBD1 (5 bases). The germline V gene has CDR1 MNHEY and CDR2 SVGEGT. This CDR3 has 12 residues. Trimming left V 5 bases short and J 7 bases short, with 11 bases between. CDR3 nucleotides: TGTGCCAGCAGTCAGAACAGGTTTGAAGCTTTCTTT. As protein: CASSQNRFEAFF.

Notes on this clonotype: Sequence at one end of the junction differs from germline and may be a read error. The rearrangement links TRBV9 to TRBJ1-5; D gene ambiguous. This CDR3 comprises 16 residues. Germline lookup yields CDR1 SGDLS and CDR2 YYNGEE. The CDR3 DNA follows: TGTGCCAGCGGCGGATACTTAGCAAAGCTTAATCAGCGCCAGCATTTT. This codes for CASGGYLAKLNQRQHF.

This clonotype was picked up a small number of times. The chain couples TRBV12-3 or TRBV12-4 to TRBJ2-7, with no clear D. Trimming stripped 6 bases from V and 3 bases from J, with 9 bases between. The CDR3 extends over 12 amino acids. CDR3 sequence reads: CASSRLSYEQYF. The CDR3 nucleotides are TGTGCCAGCAGCCGGTTGAGCTACGAGCAGTACTTC.

This clonotype showed up just a few times. The chain uses TRBV6-6 and TRBJ2-3; no definite D call. The CDR3 runs to 12 residues. The V gene lost 2 bases and the J gene lost 2 bases, with 2 bases spanning the gap. The V gene's germline CDR1 is MNHNY and CDR2 SVGAGI (reference sequence). The CDR3 reads CASSYDTDTQYF. The DNA of the CDR3 is TGTGCCAGCAGTTACGACACAGATACGCAGTATTTT.

The chain couples TRBV12-3 or TRBV12-4 to TRBJ1-1; D is ambiguous. The ends were cut back, 5 bases at V and 4 bases at J, with 14 bases in the middle. This CDR3 region has 14 residues. The CDR3 DNA sequence: TGTGCCAGCAGTCACTCCCCGGCTGGCACTGAAGCTTTCTTT. Amino acid sequence: CASSHSPAGTEAFF.

This clonotype was detected only a few times. The chain carries TRBV4-1 and TRBJ1-6; no clear D gene. Germline lookup yields CDR1 MGHRA and CDR2 YSYEKL. The CDR3 sequence is 12 residues long. Trimming stripped 3 bases from V and 11 bases from J, with 8 bases between. CDR3 loop: CASSHETAPLHF. DNA of the CDR3: TGCGCCAGCAGCCATGAGACGGCACCCCTCCACTTT.

This chain uses TRBV6-2 or TRBV6-3 with TRBJ1-1, with 9 bases lining up with TRBD1. The germline gives CDR1 MNHEY, CDR2 SVGEGT. Trimming took 6 bases from V and 7 from J; bases not matched to a gene: 9. This CDR3 comprises 14 residues. The CDR3 bases are TGTGCCAGCAGACCCCTCGGACAGGGGATTGAAGCTTTCTTT. The encoded protein is CASRPLGQGIEAFF.

Ten or more counts support this clonotype. V is TRBV4-2 and J is TRBJ2-1, with 8 bases matching TRBD1. J gave up 2 bases and V 1 base, and 10 bases lay outside the gene matches. This CDR3 has 18 residues. Germline CDR1 and CDR2: LGHNA and YNFKEQ. CDR3 protein: CASSQVIVETGAYNEQFF. Written as DNA, the CDR3 is TGTGCCAGCAGCCAAGTGATAGTCGAGACAGGGGCCTACAATGAGCAGTTCTTC.

The chain uses TRBV12-3 or TRBV12-4 and TRBJ2-5; 10 nucleotides line up with TRBD2. The CDR3 is 17 residues long. The trim removed 3 bases at V and 8 bases at J, leaving 15 bases unmatched. The CDR3 region has the DNA TGTGCCAGCAGTTTCGGACTAGCGGCAAATCTCCAAGGAACCCAGTACTTC. Translating gives CASSFGLAANLQGTQYF.

This clonotype has only a few counts. The genes are TRBV10-1 and TRBJ1-2; D uncertain. This CDR3 comprises 14 residues. V dropped 2 bases and J dropped 4 bases, with 11 bases sitting between them. Germline CDR1 reads WNHNN; CDR2 reads SYGVQD (reference sequence). The CDR3, as DNA: TGCGCCAGCAGTGAGGCGGGTCGAAGCTATGGCTACACCTTC. This codes for CASSEAGRSYGYTF.

The rearrangement uses TRBV2 and TRBJ2-7; D could derive from TRBD1 or TRBD2 (6 bases each). The CDR3 has 12 residues. V dropped 6 bases and J dropped 4 bases, with 10 bases sitting between them. CDR1 is SNHLY and CDR2 is FYNNEI in the germline V gene. CDR3 DNA sequence: TGTGCCAGCAGACAGGGACTTTACGAGCAGTACTTC. The encoded protein is CASRQGLYEQYF.

The V gene is TRBV7-8, the J gene TRBJ2-2; 13 nucleotides line up with TRBD2. The CDR3 totals 17 residues. V was pared by 5 bases and J by 4 bases, with 7 bases of the junction left unmatched. Germline CDR1 reads SGHVS; CDR2 reads FQNEAQ. The CDR3 is CASSQIGLAGVTGELFF. In nucleotides, the CDR3 is TGTGCCAGCAGCCAAATAGGACTAGCGGGAGTCACCGGGGAGCTGTTTTTT.

This clonotype was counted ten times or more. V is TRBV24-1 and J is TRBJ1-1; no firm D call. The germline gives CDR1 KGHDR, CDR2 SFDVKD. Trimming took off 7 bases at V and 2 bases at J, with 10 bases between the two ends. This CDR3 is 13 amino acids long. CDR3 DNA sequence: TGTGCCACCAGAGGGATTGGAAACACTGAAGCTTTCTTT. It translates to CATRGIGNTEAFF.

This clonotype occurred many times. The rearrangement uses TRBV7-2 and TRBJ1-2; D possibly corresponds to TRBD1 (5 bases). CDR3 length equals 15 residues. Germline CDR1 and CDR2: SGHTA and FQGNSA. Trimming left V 5 bases short and J 3 bases short, with 16 bases between. The chain's CDR3 is CASSGLVVRDYGYTF. CDR3 nucleotides: TGTGCCAGCAGCGGATTAGTAGTCAGGGACTATGGCTACACCTTC.

The chain joins TRBV6-1 to TRBJ2-5; no clear D. The CDR3 covers 13 residues. CDR1 is MNHNS, CDR2 SASEGT, per germline. The V and J ends lost 6 bases and 3 bases respectively, with 11 bases between them. CDR3 protein: CASSPFTKETQYF. The CDR3 DNA sequence: TGTGCCAGCAGCCCCTTCACAAAAGAGACCCAGTACTTC.

This chain uses TRBV5-1 with TRBJ2-2, with TRBD2 identical over 8 bases. This CDR3 spans 16 amino acids. Germline V CDR1 and CDR2: SGHRS, YFSETQ. Trimming took 4 bases from V and 0 from J; bases not matched to a gene: 5. The DNA of the CDR3 is TGCGCCAGCAGCGTTAGCGGGGCAACGAACACCGGGGAGCTGTTTTTT. Its translation: CASSVSGATNTGELFF.

The genes are TRBV5-1 and TRBJ1-1, with 8 bases aligning to TRBD1. The CDR3 has 13 amino acids. V shed 3 bases and J 6 bases; nucleotides not matched to a gene: 4. CDR1 is SGHRS, CDR2 YFSETQ, per germline. CDR3 residues: CASSYQGASEAFF. The CDR3 DNA is TGCGCCAGCAGCTACCAGGGGGCCTCTGAAGCTTTCTTT. Full variable domain (rest looked up from reference TRBV5-1 and TRBJ1-1): KAGVTQTPRYLIKTRGQQVTLSCSPISGHRSVSWYQQTPGQGLQFLFEYFSETQRNKGNFPGRFSGRQFSNSRSEMNVSTLELGDSALYLCASSYQGASEAFFGQGTRLTVV.

The V gene is TRBV5-1, the J gene TRBJ2-1; 9 bases align to TRBD2. After removal of 5 bases from V and 0 bases from J, the junction contained 3 bases not matched to a gene. CDR1 is SGHRS, CDR2 YFSETQ, per germline. CDR3 length equals 15 residues. The CDR3 nucleotides are TGCGCCAGCAGTAATAGCGGGAGCTCCTACAATGAGCAGTTCTTC. Protein sequence: CASSNSGSSYNEQFF.

This rearrangement joins TRBV25-1 to TRBJ1-1; D is ambiguous. V was pared by 5 bases and J by 0 bases, with 13 bases between. This CDR3 contains 15 residues. Per the germline V gene, CDR1 is MGHDK and CDR2 is SYGVNS. CDR3: CASSPRQVLNTEAFF. Here the CDR3 DNA reads TGTGCCAGCAGTCCACGGCAGGTCTTGAACACTGAAGCTTTCTTT.

In regard to this clonotype: A junction end diverges from the germline sequence, so it may reflect a read error. The V call is TRBV4-1, the J call TRBJ2-2; D possibly corresponds to TRBD1 (6 bases). The CDR3 has 15 residues. Germline CDR1 is MGHRA and CDR2 is YSYEKL. The CDR3 is CASSQTQGNAGELFF. The CDR3 nucleotides read TGCGCCAGCAGCCAGACCCAGGGGAACGCCGGGGAGCTGTTTTTT.

There are a few counts of this clonotype. This chain uses TRBV29-1 with TRBJ2-2, with TRBD2 matching over 9 bases. CDR3 length: 15 amino acids. Germline CDR1 reads SQVTM; CDR2 reads ANQGSEA. V gave up 4 bases and J gave up 2 bases; unmatched junction bases: 5. The CDR3 bases are TGCAGCGTTGGGGCTAGCGGGGACAACACCGGGGAGCTGTTTTTT. Protein sequence: CSVGASGDNTGELFF.

The rearrangement links TRBV11-1 to TRBJ2-1, with D hard to call. The CDR3 totals 13 residues. Between the trimmed V and J ends, which lost 1 base and 9 bases, there was a span of 10 bases. The germline V gene has CDR1 SGHAT and CDR2 FQDESV (reference sequence). CDR3 DNA sequence: TGTGCCAGCAGCTTAGAAGCCGGACCTGAGCAGTTCTTC. This codes for CASSLEAGPEQFF. Based on the CDR3 plus reference TRBV11-1 and TRBJ2-1, the full variable domain is EAEVAQSPRYKITEKSQAVAFWCDPISGHATLYWYRQILGQGPELLVQFQDESVVDDSQLPKDRFSAERLKGVDSTLKIQPAELGDSAMYLCASSLEAGPEQFFGPGTRLTVL.

The table lists this clonotype with a few counts. The chain recombines TRBV20-1 with TRBJ1-5; 8 bases line up with TRBD1. Germline loops: CDR1 DFQATT, CDR2 SNEGSKA (reference sequence). With 6 bases clipped from V and 4 bases from J, the junction kept 11 bases outside the gene matches. The CDR3 extends over 15 amino acids. CDR3: CSANRGITPNQPQHF. CDR3 nucleotide sequence: TGCAGTGCGAACAGGGGGATTACACCGAATCAGCCCCAGCATTTT.

The genes are TRBV4-2 and TRBJ2-4; TRBD1 aligns across 9 bases. V lost 1 base and J lost 0; bases outside the gene matches: 13. Looked up from germline, CDR1 is LGHNA and CDR2 is YNFKEQ. The CDR3 length is 20 residues. The CDR3 DNA follows: TGTGCCAGCAGCCAAGCCGCTGGGACAGGGTTGACCTTAGCCAAAAACATTCAGTACTTC. Translating it yields CASSQAAGTGLTLAKNIQYF.